This T cell receptor beta chain stems from a study of T-cell memory formation after mild COVID-19. Study at large: Among the donors, TCR clusters were largely specific to each donor. General study results and limits: The second-wave clones peaking on day 37 were not confirmed as SARS-CoV-2-specific.

V was pared by 2 bases and J by 4 bases, with 17 bases between. Looked up from germline, CDR1 is SGHAT and CDR2 is FQNNGV. This CDR3 is 16 amino acids long. TCRdb itself ran the 5' RACE reads through MiXCR, one entry per CDR3 protein. The table shows 55,000 to 80,000 distinct CDR3 sequences, with 9.3% occurring only once. Concerning this clonotype itself: The antigen remains unidentified.

Sample: PBMCs or a T cell subset sorted from them (not recorded which). The rearrangement uses TRBV11-2 and TRBJ2-5; D might be TRBD2 (5 bases). The source is a man aged 18 to 29 who had mild COVID-19 (a few samples of this study predate the infection). Cell type and time point are not known. This chain's CDR3 is CASSLTSAVGLETQYF. CDR3 DNA sequence: TGTGCCAGCAGCTTAACGTCAGCGGTGGGTTTAGAGACCCAGTACTTC.